This T cell receptor (beta chain) emerged from a study of T cell responses to AZD1222 COVID-19 vaccine. Sequencing used immunoSEQ multiplex PCR; TCRdb keeps in-frame clones, though not all of them. The repertoire holds around 140,000 clones, with nearly 90% as singletons. The length of the CDR3 is 13 residues. V shed 5 bases and J shed 5 bases, with 12 bases lying between them. Per germline, CDR1 LNHNV and CDR2 YYDKDF (reference sequence). The sample here was peripheral blood, taken on day 0 of AZD1222 vaccination. V usage is TRBV15 and J usage is TRBJ2-5; the D gene could be TRBD1 or TRBD2 (5 bases each). The sequence was collected from an adult in good health. The CDR3 DNA is TGTGCCACCAGCGGGGGACCGACCGAGACCCAGTACTTC. Amino acid sequence: CATSGGPTETQYF.